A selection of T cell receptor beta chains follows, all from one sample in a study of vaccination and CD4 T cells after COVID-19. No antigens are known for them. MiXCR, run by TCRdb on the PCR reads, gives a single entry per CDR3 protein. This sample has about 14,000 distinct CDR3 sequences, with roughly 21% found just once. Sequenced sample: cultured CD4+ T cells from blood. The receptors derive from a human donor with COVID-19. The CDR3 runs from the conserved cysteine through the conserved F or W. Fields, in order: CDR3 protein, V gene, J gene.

CDR3: CASSLATGARGYTF
V: TRBV12-3/TRBV12-4
J: TRBJ1-2

CDR3: CASSVAPAAPIGTDTQYF
V: TRBV9
J: TRBJ2-3

CDR3: CASSIRLYGYTF
V: TRBV19
J: TRBJ1-2

CDR3: CASMPQGADYEQYF
V: TRBV19
J: TRBJ2-7

CDR3: CASSEESGRNQPQHF
V: TRBV2
J: TRBJ1-5

CDR3: CASSLVGSSYNSPLHF
V: TRBV7-2
J: TRBJ1-6

CDR3: CASSEAPQANYGYTF
V: TRBV6-1
J: TRBJ1-2

CDR3: CASIDRGDSPLHF
V: TRBV6-1
J: TRBJ1-6

CDR3: CASSFKGPGLAGDLYNEQFF
V: TRBV27
J: TRBJ2-1

CDR3: CASGRALTNTEAFF
V: TRBV28
J: TRBJ1-1

CDR3: CSAYSGEAFF
V: TRBV20-1
J: TRBJ1-1

CDR3: CSVDVGYSGELFF
V: TRBV29-1
J: TRBJ2-2

CDR3: CASSGGLAGGRETQYF
V: TRBV7-7
J: TRBJ2-5

CDR3: CASSYGTGAKETQYF
V: TRBV18
J: TRBJ2-5

CDR3: CASSLATAYQETQYF
V: TRBV7-2
J: TRBJ2-5

CDR3: CATRLAGDSDTQYF
V: TRBV10-3
J: TRBJ2-3

CDR3: CASSKRSKGINYGYTF
V: TRBV12-3/TRBV12-4
J: TRBJ1-2

CDR3: CASSLDPGGYEQYF
V: TRBV5-1
J: TRBJ2-7

CDR3: CASSPQLGGSGNTIYF
V: TRBV9
J: TRBJ1-3

CDR3: CSAPRIDGHYGHTF
V: TRBV20-1
J: TRBJ1-2

CDR3: CASSLEGGKTEAFF
V: TRBV12-3/TRBV12-4
J: TRBJ1-1

CDR3: CSQKAGGKGQYF
V: TRBV20-1
J: TRBJ2-3

CDR3: CASSNGLNNSPLHF
V: TRBV6-1
J: TRBJ1-6

CDR3: CASSESGTWYGYTF
V: TRBV7-2
J: TRBJ1-2

CDR3: CATSTRGMEAFF
V: TRBV15
J: TRBJ1-1

CDR3: CAWRTGQGRTGELFF
V: TRBV30
J: TRBJ2-2

CDR3: CASSLVFPGGPYEQYF
V: TRBV5-6
J: TRBJ2-7

CDR3: CASSLRAGPYEQYF
V: TRBV27
J: TRBJ2-7

CDR3: CASSLRGRDSPLHF
V: TRBV7-2
J: TRBJ1-6

CDR3: CAWSGHAGAYEQYF
V: TRBV30
J: TRBJ2-7

CDR3: CASSLGRGESEQFF
V: TRBV5-1
J: TRBJ2-1

CDR3: CASSLPPGGQGTYEQYF
V: TRBV11-2
J: TRBJ2-7

CDR3: CASSLTGGYEQYF
V: TRBV12-3/TRBV12-4
J: TRBJ2-7

CDR3: CASSIETGATYEQYF
V: TRBV19
J: TRBJ2-7

CDR3: CASSQGPSGGETQYF
V: TRBV4-1
J: TRBJ2-5

CDR3: CASSLFQETQYF
V: TRBV12-3/TRBV12-4
J: TRBJ2-5

CDR3: CSAPRPTGANTGELFF
V: TRBV20-1
J: TRBJ2-2

CDR3: CASRQLAGGPRYEQFF
V: TRBV12-2
J: TRBJ2-1

CDR3: CSAPSSANEKLFF
V: TRBV20-1
J: TRBJ1-4

CDR3: CASSLRGGTDIQYF
V: TRBV7-9
J: TRBJ2-4

CDR3: CASSELAGGPNEQFF
V: TRBV10-1
J: TRBJ2-1

CDR3: CASSVVVGTGELFF
V: TRBV9
J: TRBJ2-2